This T cell receptor beta chain emerged from a study of blood T cell repertoires in COVID-19. Under the authors' procedure: Reference gene primer amplification gave estimated nucleated cell counts. Assay used: immunoSEQ multiplex PCR; TCRdb lists only in-frame clones, some missing. The DNA was the basis for D and trimming; V, J and clone size are from that table. The data hold about 220,000 clones, with 65% to 90% observed a single time. Followed longitudinally, the Seattle patients had been enrolled during active infection. The CDR3 extends over 16 amino acids. The germline V gene has CDR1 SGHRS and CDR2 YFSETQ. V was cut by 0 bases and J by 4 bases, with 13 bases left in between.

The sequencing sample was made of peripheral blood. The chain uses TRBV5-1 and TRBJ1-4; D is ambiguous. This sequence originates from a woman aged 70-85 years with COVID-19, enrolled during active disease. The CDR3 nucleotides are TGCGCCAGCAGCTTGGGTCGGTTGGGCAGTAATGAAAAACTGTTTTTT. Protein sequence: CASSLGRLGSNEKLFF.